The 17 T cell receptor beta chains listed next were all sequenced from one sample in a study of identical twins. TCRdb processed the 5' RACE reads anew with MiXCR; each CDR3 protein has one entry. The sample yields about 920,000 distinct CDR3 sequences, more than 9% seen once. These records were also assigned to another study, of yellow fever vaccine responses in identical twins.

Source material: PBMCs. Receptor source: a woman aged 18-30 years in good health.

The rearrangement uses TRBV5-5 and TRBJ1-2; TRBD1 matches 10 bases. The germline V gene has CDR1 SGHKS and CDR2 YYEKEE (reference sequence). The CDR3 extends over 17 amino acids. With 4 bases clipped from V and 4 bases from J, the junction kept 13 bases outside the gene matches. DNA of the CDR3: TGTGCCAGCAGCCCTAGTCCCGGGACAGGGGTTAGCTATGGCTACACCTTC. Its translation: CASSPSPGTGVSYGYTF.

This clonotype has a count of ten or more. V is TRBV5-1 and J is TRBJ2-1; 14 nucleotides match TRBD2. The J segment lost 2 bases and the V segment lost 0 bases, leaving 4 bases of the junction unmatched. CDR1 and CDR2 (germline): SGHRS, YFSETQ. There are 18 residues in the CDR3. In DNA, the CDR3 is TGCGCCAGCAGCTTGGTCGGACTAGCGGGAGGTGCCTACAATGAGCAGTTCTTC. Its protein product is CASSLVGLAGGAYNEQFF.

The V call is TRBV29-1, the J call TRBJ2-5; TRBD1 aligns across 7 bases. The CDR3 spans 13 residues. Losses at the gene ends were 3 bases for V and 4 bases for J; bases not matched to a gene: 5. Looked up from germline, CDR1 is SQVTM and CDR2 is ANQGSEA. CDR3 DNA: TGCAGCGTTGACACAGGGGATGGAGAGACCCAGTACTTC. Protein: CSVDTGDGETQYF.

This clonotype was seen a few times. The V and J genes are TRBV28 and TRBJ2-3; 8 bases fit TRBD1. The CDR3 length is 18 residues. V gave up 3 bases and J gave up 2 bases; unmatched junction bases: 13. From germline, CDR1 is MDHEN and CDR2 SYDVKM. Here the CDR3 reads CASSFMLRQGKATDTQYF. The CDR3 nucleotides read TGTGCCAGCAGTTTCATGCTACGACAGGGGAAGGCCACAGATACGCAGTATTTT.

This clonotype came up a few times. The chain recombines TRBV4-1 with TRBJ1-4; D gene uncertain. The CDR3 consists of 13 residues. V lost 4 bases to trimming and J lost 8 bases, with 11 bases between them. Per germline, CDR1 MGHRA and CDR2 YSYEKL. The CDR3: CASSPPSGEKLFF. CDR3 nucleotide sequence: TGCGCCAGCAGCCCACCAAGCGGGGAAAAACTGTTTTTT.

This clonotype has ten or more counts. This chain connects TRBV10-3 to TRBJ2-7; a weak D match, TRBD1 (6 bases). The ends were cut back, 4 bases at V and 6 bases at J, with 16 bases in the middle. Germline assignment: CDR1 ENHRY and CDR2 SYGVKD. This CDR3 comprises 14 residues. In nucleotides, the CDR3 is TGTGCCATCAGTGCGGTACAAGTGGGGGCCGAGCAGTACGTC. Encoded protein: CAISAVQVGAEQYV.

This clonotype occurred a few times. The rearrangement links TRBV2 to TRBJ2-7; 9 positions agree with TRBD1. In germline, CDR1 is SNHLY, CDR2 FYNNEI. The CDR3 has 13 amino acids. The junction had 11 bases not matched to a gene; V was cut back by 10 bases and J by 7 bases. CDR3 residues: CAITRDRVGEQYF. CDR3 in DNA: TGTGCCATCACACGGGACAGGGTAGGAGAGCAGTACTTC.

The chain is built from TRBV7-3 and TRBJ2-3, with D hard to call. The CDR3 runs 14 residues. Per germline, CDR1 SGHTA and CDR2 FQGTGA. The germline V and J ends were trimmed by 3 bases and 6 bases, with 13 bases remaining between them. The CDR3 loop is CASSLNQDHDTQYF. CDR3 nucleotide sequence: TGTGCCAGCAGCTTGAATCAGGATCACGATACGCAGTATTTT.

This clonotype was seen a handful of times. The rearrangement uses TRBV7-9 and TRBJ2-3; 10 nucleotides line up with TRBD2. From germline, CDR1 is SEHNR and CDR2 FQNEAQ (reference sequence). V was clipped by 3 bases and J by 6 bases; unmatched bases: 6. The CDR3 length is 15 residues. The CDR3 DNA reads as TGTGCCAGCAGCTTTACCCTAGCGGGAGCGGATACGCAGTATTTT. Translation gives CASSFTLAGADTQYF.

The chain has TRBV12-5 and TRBJ2-5; D ambiguous. V was cut by 6 bases and J by 5 bases, with 16 bases left in between. This CDR3 has 14 residues. Germline V gene data show CDR1 as LGHNT and CDR2 as FRNRAP. The CDR3 sequence: CASGLTSVVETQYF. DNA for the CDR3: TGTGCTAGTGGCCTCACGTCGGTGGTGGAGACCCAGTACTTC.

This chain uses TRBV7-9 with TRBJ1-1; D unresolved. V was trimmed by 8 bases and J by 1 base, leaving 8 bases between them. Germline values: CDR1 SEHNR, CDR2 FQNEAQ (reference sequence). The CDR3 is 12 amino acids. CDR3 DNA sequence: TGTGCCAGCTTAAAGGGGAACACTGAAGCTTTCTTT. It codes for CASLKGNTEAFF.

The gene calls are TRBV11-2 and TRBJ2-3; 7 nucleotides align to TRBD2. Looked up from germline, CDR1 is SGHAT and CDR2 is FQNNGV. J was trimmed by 11 bases and V by 5 bases; bases with no gene match: 16. The CDR3 extends over 15 amino acids. This CDR3 reads CASSPVVVQSGGQYF. As DNA, the CDR3 is TGTGCCAGCAGCCCAGTGGTGGTTCAGTCGGGAGGGCAGTATTTT.

This chain uses TRBV12-3 or TRBV12-4 with TRBJ1-1; possibly TRBD1 for D (5 bases). The germline V and J ends were trimmed by 2 bases and 1 base, with 17 bases remaining between them. The CDR3 is 17 residues long. CDR3 loop: CASSLRRPGIGNTEAFF. CDR3 coding DNA: TGTGCCAGCAGTTTAAGGAGGCCAGGGATCGGGAACACTGAAGCTTTCTTT.

This clonotype occurred a few times. This chain connects TRBV20-1 to TRBJ1-2, with D possibly TRBD1 on 5 matching bases. CDR1 and CDR2 from the germline V gene are DFQATT and SNEGSKA (reference sequence). The CDR3 is made up of 14 amino acids. The V and J ends lost 1 base and 0 bases respectively, with 9 bases between them. This chain's CDR3 is CSARVGEANYGYTF. In DNA, the CDR3 is TGCAGTGCTAGAGTAGGGGAAGCTAACTATGGCTACACCTTC.

The chain employs TRBV15 and TRBJ2-2; the D gene is possibly TRBD2 (6 bases). V was pared by 2 bases and J by 6 bases, with 16 bases between. CDR1 is LNHNV and CDR2 is YYDKDF in the germline V gene (reference sequence). This CDR3 is built from 16 residues. CDR3: CATSRPLRGWPGELFF. The CDR3 DNA is TGTGCCACCAGCAGACCTCTGCGGGGTTGGCCCGGGGAGCTGTTTTTT.

This clonotype was detected only a few times. This chain links TRBV6-1 with TRBJ1-1, with TRBD1 as a possible D gene (5 bases). This CDR3 spans 14 amino acids. CDR1 and CDR2 (germline): MNHNS, SASEGT. Trimming took off 5 bases at V and 5 bases at J, with 15 bases between the two ends. Here the CDR3 reads CASSTPLDTTEAFF. CDR3 nucleotides: TGTGCCAGCAGTACCCCACTGGACACTACTGAAGCTTTCTTT.

The V gene is TRBV5-1, the J gene TRBJ2-3; a possible D gene is TRBD1 (5 bases). This CDR3 has 15 residues. Trimming stripped 0 bases from V and 4 bases from J, with 12 bases between. The V gene's germline CDR1 is SGHRS and CDR2 YFSETQ. CDR3 DNA: TGCGCCAGCAGCTTGGTAGGGGCGCTTTCAGATACGCAGTATTTT. This codes for CASSLVGALSDTQYF.